Below, 10 T cell receptor beta chains from the same sample are listed, as sequenced in a study of cytomegalovirus exposure and HLA in healthy donors (TCRdb year 2017). The library was produced with the immunoSEQ multiplex PCR assay. A mixture of 60 forward primers for TCR Vbeta segments and 13 reverse primers for TCR Jbeta segments was used in the multiplex PCR. TCRdb carries this immuneACCESS record with in-frame sequences only. Its versions omit some clonotypes, under half of them owing to an unresolved V gene in the studies checked, with the rest unexplained. Across this sample there are 150,000 to 200,000 clones, with roughly 78% seen only once. 13% of the sample is in the top ten clones. Source material: PBMCs. These receptors were obtained from a woman aged 45-65 years in good health and CMV-seropositive.

The chain's CDR3 is CASSWGGLAGSYNEQFF. The DNA of the CDR3 is TGCGCCAGCAGCTGGGGGGGACTAGCGGGGTCCTACAATGAGCAGTTCTTC. The chain recombines TRBV5-1 with TRBJ2-1; TRBD2 agrees at 13 bases. V dropped 3 bases and J dropped 1; count of bases not matched to a gene: 4. From germline, CDR1 is SGHRS and CDR2 YFSETQ. This CDR3 spans 17 amino acids.

This clone was seen once. The gene calls are TRBV27 and TRBJ2-1; no firm D call. The CDR3 spans 14 residues. Germline CDR1 is MNHEY and CDR2 is SMNVEV (reference sequence). Trimming pared 5 bases from V and 0 bases from J, leaving 8 bases between. CDR3 in amino acids: CASSQSYSYNEQFF. CDR3 sequence (DNA): TGTGCCAGCAGTCAATCCTACTCCTACAATGAGCAGTTCTTC.

This chain links TRBV2 with TRBJ2-5, with 11 bases matching TRBD2. Germline assignment: CDR1 SNHLY and CDR2 FYNNEI. The CDR3 is 14 amino acids. V was clipped by 4 bases and J by 4 bases; unmatched bases: 2. CDR3 residues: CASSVSGGAETQYF. In nucleotides, the CDR3 is TGTGCCAGCAGTGTTAGCGGGGGGGCAGAGACCCAGTACTTC.

This clone came up a few times. The chain employs TRBV4-1 and TRBJ1-2; tentative D call: TRBD1 (5 bases). In germline, CDR1 is MGHRA, CDR2 YSYEKL. This CDR3 is built from 15 residues. Deletions cut 1 base from V and 8 bases from J, with 17 bases between. The CDR3 reads CASSQVDPGVGGYTF. As DNA, the CDR3 is TGCGCCAGCAGCCAAGTGGATCCGGGGGTGGGAGGCTACACCTTC.

The chain has TRBV30 and TRBJ1-5, with no clear D. The length of the CDR3 is 14 residues. V was shortened by 0 bases and J by 0 bases, with 6 bases between the two germline ends. The germline gives CDR1 GTSNPN, CDR2 SVGIG (reference sequence). The CDR3, as DNA: TGTGCCTGGAGTGTACGGTATAGCAATCAGCCCCAGCATTTT. It yields the protein CAWSVRYSNQPQHF. The variable domain in full, with the rest retrieved from reference TRBV30 and TRBJ1-5, is SQTIHQWPATLVQPVGSPLSLECTVEGTSNPNLYWYRQAAGRGLQLLFYSVGIGQISSEVPQNLSASRPQDRQFILSSKKLLLSDSGFYLCAWSVRYSNQPQHFGDGTRLSIL.

The count of this clone is one. The CDR3 DNA is TGTGCCAGCAGTGGGACAGTGCAAGCTTACGAGCAGTACTTC. Its protein is CASSGTVQAYEQYF. This rearrangement joins TRBV2 to TRBJ2-7, with TRBD1 as a possible D gene (6 bases). The CDR3 totals 14 residues. V was trimmed by 4 bases and J by 4 bases, leaving 14 bases between them. Germline V gene data show CDR1 as SNHLY and CDR2 as FYNNEI.

This clone was seen a few times. This sequence joins TRBV4-1 and TRBJ1-5; the match to TRBD1 covers 12 bases. V dropped 2 bases and J dropped 6; count of bases not matched to a gene: 5. The CDR3 is 16 residues long. Germline CDR1 and CDR2: MGHRA and YSYEKL. The CDR3 DNA reads as TGCGCCAGCAGCCAAACCGGGACAGGGGGCATTCAGCCCCAGCATTTT. As protein: CASSQTGTGGIQPQHF.

CDR3 sequence reads: CSADREVGYTF. The DNA of the CDR3 is TGCAGTGCCGACAGGGAAGTAGGCTACACCTTC. The chain couples TRBV20-1 to TRBJ1-2; 7 bases align to TRBD1. Germline V gene data show CDR1 as DFQATT and CDR2 as SNEGSKA (reference sequence). Losses at the gene ends were 6 bases for V and 8 bases for J; bases not matched to a gene: 6. The CDR3 is 11 residues long.

This chain uses TRBV5-1 with TRBJ1-2, with TRBD1 as a possible D gene (5 bases). Germline-derived CDR1 and CDR2 are SGHRS and YFSETQ. Deletions cut 3 bases from V and 3 bases from J, with 12 bases between. CDR3 size: 14 residues. The CDR3 region has the DNA TGCGCCAGCAGCTCGGGGGTGCTGGACTATGGCTACACCTTC. It codes for CASSSGVLDYGYTF.

J is TRBJ1-4 and V is TRBV2; D possibly corresponds to TRBD1 (6 bases). The CDR3 is made up of 13 amino acids. Trimming took off 6 bases at V and 7 bases at J, with 12 bases between the two ends. CDR1 and CDR2 (germline): SNHLY, FYNNEI. This CDR3 reads CASSKTGSEKLFF. In DNA, the CDR3 is TGTGCCAGCAGCAAAACAGGGTCTGAAAAACTGTTTTTT.